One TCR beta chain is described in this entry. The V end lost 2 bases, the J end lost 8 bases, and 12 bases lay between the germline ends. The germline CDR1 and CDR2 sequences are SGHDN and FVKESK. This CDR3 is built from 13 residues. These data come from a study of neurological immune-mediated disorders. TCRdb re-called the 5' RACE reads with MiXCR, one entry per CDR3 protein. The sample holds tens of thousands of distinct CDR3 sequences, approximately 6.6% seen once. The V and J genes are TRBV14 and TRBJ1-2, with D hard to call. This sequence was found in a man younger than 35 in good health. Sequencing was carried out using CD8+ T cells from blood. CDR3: CASSQLAGSGYTF. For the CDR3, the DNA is TGTGCCAGCAGCCAATTAGCAGGCTCAGGCTACACCTTC.